This T cell receptor beta chain is drawn from a study of blood T cell repertoires in COVID-19. This CDR3 has 12 amino acids. Germline CDR1 and CDR2: SGHTA and FQGTGA. V was cut by 3 bases and J by 5 bases, with 7 bases left in between. Generated by immunoSEQ multiplex PCR, the TCRdb table keeps only in-frame clones and is missing some. The sample has under 200,000 clones, around four fifths seen once; the top ten hold roughly 3.1%. The sample was peripheral blood. The origin of this receptor is a man between 65 and 85 years old with acute or convalescent COVID-19. The rearrangement links TRBV7-3 to TRBJ2-5; TRBD2 is a possible D gene (5 bases). The CDR3 region is CASSFPGETQYF. CDR3 in DNA: TGTGCCAGCAGCTTCCCGGGGGAGACCCAGTACTTC.